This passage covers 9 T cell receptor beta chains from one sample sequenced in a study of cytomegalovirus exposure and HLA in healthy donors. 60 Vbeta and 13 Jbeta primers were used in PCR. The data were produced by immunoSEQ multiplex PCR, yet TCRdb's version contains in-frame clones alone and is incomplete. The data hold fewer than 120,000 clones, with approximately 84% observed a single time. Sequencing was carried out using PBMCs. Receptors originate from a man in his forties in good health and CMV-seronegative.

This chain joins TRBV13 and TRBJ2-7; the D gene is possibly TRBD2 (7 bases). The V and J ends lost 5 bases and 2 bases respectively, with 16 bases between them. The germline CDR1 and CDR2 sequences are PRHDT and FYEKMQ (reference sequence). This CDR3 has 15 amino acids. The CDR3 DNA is TGTGCCAGCAGCCCGGGGAGGGGGGCAACCTACGAGCAGTACTTC. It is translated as CASSPGRGATYEQYF.

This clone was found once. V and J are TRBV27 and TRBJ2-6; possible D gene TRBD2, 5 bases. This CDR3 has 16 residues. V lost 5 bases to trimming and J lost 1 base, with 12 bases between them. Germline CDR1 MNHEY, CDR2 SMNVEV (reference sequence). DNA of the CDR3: TGTGCCAGCAGTATCTCCCCGGGGTCTGGGGCCAACGTCCTGACTTTC. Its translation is CASSISPGSGANVLTF.

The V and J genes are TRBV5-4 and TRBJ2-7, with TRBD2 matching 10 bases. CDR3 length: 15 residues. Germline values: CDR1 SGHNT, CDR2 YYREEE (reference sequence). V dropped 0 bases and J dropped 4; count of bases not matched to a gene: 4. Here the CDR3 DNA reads TGTGCCAGCAGCTTGGCCGGGACTAGCGATTACGAGCAGTACTTC. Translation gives CASSLAGTSDYEQYF.

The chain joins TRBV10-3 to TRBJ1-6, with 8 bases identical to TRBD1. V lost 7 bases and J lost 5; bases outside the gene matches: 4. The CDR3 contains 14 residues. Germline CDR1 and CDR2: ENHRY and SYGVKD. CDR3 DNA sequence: TGTGCCATCACCCAGGACAGGGATAATTCACCCCTCCACTTT. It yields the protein CAITQDRDNSPLHF.

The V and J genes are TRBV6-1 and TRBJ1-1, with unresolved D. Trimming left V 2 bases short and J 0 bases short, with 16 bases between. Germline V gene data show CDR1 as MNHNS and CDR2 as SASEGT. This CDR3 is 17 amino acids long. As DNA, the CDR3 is TGTGCCAGCAGTGAACGTTGGCAACAAATTATGAACACTGAAGCTTTCTTT. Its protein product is CASSERWQQIMNTEAFF.

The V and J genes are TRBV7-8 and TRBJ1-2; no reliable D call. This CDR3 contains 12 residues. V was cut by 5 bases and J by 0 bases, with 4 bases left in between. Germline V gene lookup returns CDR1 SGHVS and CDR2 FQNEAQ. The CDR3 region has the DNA TGTGCCAGCAGCCCAACTAACTATGGCTACACCTTC. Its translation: CASSPTNYGYTF. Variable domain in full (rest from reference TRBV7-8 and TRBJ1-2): GAGVSQSPRYKVAKRGQDVALRCDPISGHVSLFWYQQALGQGPEFLTYFQNEAQLDKSGLPSDRFFAERPEGSVSTLKIQRTQQEDSAVYLCASSPTNYGYTFGSGTRLTVV.

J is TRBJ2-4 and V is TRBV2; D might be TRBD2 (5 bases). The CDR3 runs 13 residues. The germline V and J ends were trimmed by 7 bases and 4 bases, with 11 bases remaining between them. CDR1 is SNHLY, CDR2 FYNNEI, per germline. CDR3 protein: CASTHGGKNIQYF. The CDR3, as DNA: TGTGCCAGCACCCACGGCGGGAAAAACATTCAGTACTTC.

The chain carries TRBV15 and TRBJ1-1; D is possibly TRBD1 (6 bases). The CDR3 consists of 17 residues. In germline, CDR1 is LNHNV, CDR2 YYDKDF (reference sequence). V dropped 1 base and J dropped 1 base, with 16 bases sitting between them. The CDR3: CATSRGQLQGPNTEAFF. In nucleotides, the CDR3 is TGTGCCACCAGCAGAGGGCAGCTACAGGGACCGAACACTGAAGCTTTCTTT.

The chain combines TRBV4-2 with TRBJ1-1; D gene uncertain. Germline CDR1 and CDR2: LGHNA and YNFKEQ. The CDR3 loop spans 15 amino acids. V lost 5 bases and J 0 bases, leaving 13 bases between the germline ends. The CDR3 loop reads CASSDKGGMNTEAFF. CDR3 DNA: TGTGCCAGCAGCGACAAGGGAGGGATGAACACTGAAGCTTTCTTT.